Listed below are T cell receptor beta chains from one sample, sequenced in a study of CD8 T cells in ankylosing spondylitis. TCRdb re-called the 5' RACE reads through MiXCR, storing one row per CDR3 protein. The sample carries over 700,000 distinct CDR3 sequences, around 20% recorded once. The sample consisted of blood, either unsorted or a sorted T cell fraction (not recorded which). The receptors were sampled from a male donor with ankylosing spondylitis. Each CDR3 is given with its conserved first and last residue. The D gene is left open where the match is weak. Not every row has a clone size; where given, it reads once, few, many or a size class.

j_call: TRBJ2-3; d_call: -; clone_size: -; v_call: TRBV9; cdr3_nt: TGTGCCAGCAGCGTAGTTGAAGGGGCCGACACAGATACGCAGTATTTT; cdr3_aa: CASSVVEGADTDTQYF
j_call: TRBJ1-3; d_call: -; clone_size: few; v_call: TRBV4-1; cdr3_nt: TGCGCCAGCAGCCAAGGGGCAGTACGGGGAGCTGGAAACACCATATATTTT; cdr3_aa: CASSQGAVRGAGNTIYF
j_call: TRBJ2-7; d_call: -; clone_size: few; v_call: TRBV4-1; cdr3_nt: TGCGCCAGCAGCCAAGATTGGCAGAGGAACGAGCAGTACTTC; cdr3_aa: CASSQDWQRNEQYF
j_call: TRBJ2-5; d_call: -; clone_size: few; v_call: TRBV5-6; cdr3_nt: TGTGCCAGCAGCTTTTCAGGATTCCAAGAGACCCAGTACTTC; cdr3_aa: CASSFSGFQETQYF
j_call: TRBJ2-3; d_call: TRBD1; clone_size: -; v_call: TRBV5-1; cdr3_nt: TGCGCCAGCAGCTGGATGGGACAGGGGACTTCCGATACGCAGTATTTT; cdr3_aa: CASSWMGQGTSDTQYF
j_call: TRBJ2-3; d_call: TRBD2; clone_size: few; v_call: TRBV20-1; cdr3_nt: TGCAGTGGGGCCAGCGGGGGGGCCAAAGATACGCAGTATTTT; cdr3_aa: CSGASGGAKDTQYF
j_call: TRBJ2-7; d_call: TRBD2; clone_size: many; v_call: TRBV12-3/TRBV12-4; cdr3_nt: TGTGCCAGCCGACTAGCGGGAGGCTCCTACGAGCAGTACTTC; cdr3_aa: CASRLAGGSYEQYF
j_call: TRBJ2-7; d_call: -; clone_size: -; v_call: TRBV3-1; cdr3_nt: TGTGCCAGCAGCCAAAATCCAGGGCGCGAGCAGTACTTC; cdr3_aa: CASSQNPGREQYF
j_call: TRBJ2-5; d_call: TRBD2; clone_size: -; v_call: TRBV20-1; cdr3_nt: TGCAGTGCTAGTCGTTTGCGGACTAGCGGTAGCCAAGAGACCCAGTACTTC; cdr3_aa: CSASRLRTSGSQETQYF
j_call: TRBJ2-7; d_call: -; clone_size: -; v_call: TRBV12-3/TRBV12-4; cdr3_nt: TGTGCCAGCAGGGGACTGCAAGGCAACGAGCAGTACTTC; cdr3_aa: CASRGLQGNEQYF
j_call: TRBJ2-3; d_call: -; clone_size: -; v_call: TRBV2; cdr3_nt: TGTGCCAGCAGGGGCTCCCCCGGAGATACGCAGTATTTT; cdr3_aa: CASRGSPGDTQYF
j_call: TRBJ1-1; d_call: TRBD1; clone_size: -; v_call: TRBV7-9; cdr3_nt: TGTGCCAGCAGCTTAGAAGACAGGGGAGCTTTCTTT; cdr3_aa: CASSLEDRGAFF
j_call: TRBJ1-1; d_call: -; clone_size: -; v_call: TRBV18; cdr3_nt: TGTGCCAGCTCGCGGGACACCCAGAACACTGAAGCTTTCTTT; cdr3_aa: CASSRDTQNTEAFF
j_call: TRBJ2-1; d_call: -; clone_size: -; v_call: TRBV12-3/TRBV12-4; cdr3_nt: TGTGCCAGCACTCGGGGTAGCTACAATGAGCAGTTCTTC; cdr3_aa: CASTRGSYNEQFF
j_call: TRBJ2-2; d_call: TRBD2; clone_size: -; v_call: TRBV20-1; cdr3_nt: TGCAGTGCTAAGGGCGGGAGGGGGCGCACCGGGGAGCTGTTTTTT; cdr3_aa: CSAKGGRGRTGELFF
j_call: TRBJ2-1; d_call: TRBD2; clone_size: few; v_call: TRBV29-1; cdr3_nt: TGCAGCGTTGAGGGGGACTACTACAATGAGCAGTTCTTC; cdr3_aa: CSVEGDYYNEQFF
j_call: TRBJ1-1; d_call: -; clone_size: -; v_call: TRBV5-8; cdr3_nt: TGTGCCAGCAGCGGTCGGGGCCTCTTGGGAACTGAAGCTTTCTTT; cdr3_aa: CASSGRGLLGTEAFF
j_call: TRBJ1-4; d_call: TRBD1; clone_size: -; v_call: TRBV20-1; cdr3_nt: TGCAGTGCCCCGGACAGGGGGAGCGAAAAACTGTTTTTT; cdr3_aa: CSAPDRGSEKLFF
j_call: TRBJ2-1; d_call: TRBD1; clone_size: few; v_call: TRBV4-1; cdr3_nt: TGCGCCAGCAGCCAAGAGGTCCCAGGGGGCCTGGGCAATGAGCAGTTCTTC; cdr3_aa: CASSQEVPGGLGNEQFF
j_call: TRBJ2-1; d_call: -; clone_size: -; v_call: TRBV5-1; cdr3_nt: TGCGCCAGCAAAGGGGTGGAGGCGGCCGGTGGATCCTACAATGAGCAGTTCTTC; cdr3_aa: CASKGVEAAGGSYNEQFF